These 17 T cell receptor beta chains share one sample of origin, sequenced in a study of blood T cell repertoires in COVID-19. Generated by immunoSEQ multiplex PCR, the TCRdb table keeps only in-frame clones and is missing some. The table shows approximately 170,000 clones, with less than 85% occurring only once. The sample taken for sequencing was PBMCs or T cells enriched from blood (not recorded which). These receptors all stem from a woman between 45 and 60 years old who had recovered from COVID-19.

The genes are TRBV23-1 and TRBJ2-3; 8 bases align to TRBD1. TRBV23-1 is reported as an ORF; its role is uncertain. This CDR3 contains 15 residues. V was clipped by 5 bases and J by 3 bases; unmatched bases: 7. CDR3 DNA sequence: TGCGCCAGCAGTACCCGGGACAGGCAAACAGATACGCAGTATTTT. The encoded protein is CASSTRDRQTDTQYF.

This chain uses TRBV7-9 with TRBJ2-1; the match to TRBD1 covers 9 bases. The CDR3 contains 14 residues. Germline V gene sequence: CDR1 SEHNR, CDR2 FQNEAQ (reference sequence). The V and J ends lost 5 bases and 6 bases, in that order; junction bases with no gene match: 5. CDR3 nucleotide sequence: TGTGCCAGCAGCGGGACAGGGATTGGCAATGAGCAGTTCTTC. Encoded protein: CASSGTGIGNEQFF. The whole variable domain, remainder taken from reference TRBV7-9 and TRBJ2-1, is DTGVSQNPRHKITKRGQNVTFRCDPISEHNRLYWYRQTLGQGPEFLTYFQNEAQLEKSRLLSDRFSAERPKGSFSTLEIQRTEQGDSAMYLCASSGTGIGNEQFFGPGTRLTVL.

The chain joins TRBV5-7 to TRBJ2-3; D gene uncertain. TRBV5-7 is noted as an ORF with a role that remains uncertain. This CDR3 has 13 amino acids. Between the trimmed V and J ends, which lost 0 bases and 11 bases, there was a span of 13 bases. This CDR3 is CASSLVPEPGQYF. CDR3 coding DNA: TGTGCCAGCAGCTTGGTGCCGGAACCGGGGCAGTATTTT.

The rearrangement joins TRBV10-3 to TRBJ2-3; 7 nucleotides agree with TRBD1. V shed 1 base and J 6 bases; nucleotides not matched to a gene: 7. There are 15 residues in the CDR3. CDR1 ENHRY and CDR2 SYGVKD come from the germline V gene. CDR3 sequence reads: CAISEYRQGEDTQYF. The CDR3, as DNA: TGTGCCATCAGTGAGTATCGACAGGGCGAGGATACGCAGTATTTT.

The chain joins TRBV19 to TRBJ2-7; D unclear. Germline values: CDR1 LNHDA, CDR2 SQIVND (reference sequence). V was cut by 4 bases and J by 1 base, with 8 bases left in between. The CDR3 length is 13 residues. The CDR3 DNA reads as TGTGCCAGTAGTAGTCCAGGATCCTACGAGCAGTACGTC. Its protein is CASSSPGSYEQYV.

J is TRBJ1-2 and V is TRBV12-3 or TRBV12-4; no definite D call. V was cut by 3 bases and J by 7 bases, with 12 bases left in between. The CDR3 loop spans 13 amino acids. CDR3 protein: CASSLEGRVGYTF. CDR3 bases: TGTGCCAGCAGTTTGGAGGGAAGAGTTGGCTACACCTTC.

This chain connects TRBV27 to TRBJ1-2; TRBD1 matches at 7 bases. The CDR3 has 13 amino acids. From germline, CDR1 is MNHEY and CDR2 SMNVEV (reference sequence). V was pared by 3 bases and J by 2 bases, with 0 bases of the junction left unmatched. Written as DNA, the CDR3 is TGTGCCAGCAGTTTGACAGGGAACTATGGCTACACCTTC. It is translated as CASSLTGNYGYTF.

The chain recombines TRBV5-1 with TRBJ2-2; 9 bases align to TRBD2. With 4 bases clipped from V and 5 bases from J, the junction kept 9 bases outside the gene matches. This CDR3 is built from 16 residues. Germline CDR1 is SGHRS and CDR2 is YFSETQ. CDR3 region: CASSLIAGAGTGELFF. The CDR3 nucleotides read TGCGCCAGCAGCCTTATAGCGGGAGCGGGTACCGGGGAGCTGTTTTTT.

The genes are TRBV30 and TRBJ1-5; weak D call: TRBD1 (5 bases). V lost 0 bases and J 7 bases, leaving 22 bases between the germline ends. Germline V gene sequence: CDR1 GTSNPN, CDR2 SVGIG (reference sequence). This CDR3 region has 17 residues. DNA for the CDR3: TGTGCCTGGAGTGTAAGGATCGGGGGAGGGCTGCGCCAGCCCCAGCATTTT. Translated, it gives CAWSVRIGGGLRQPQHF.

This clone was counted between two and nine times. The chain couples TRBV18 to TRBJ1-5, with 7 bases matching TRBD1. V shed 3 bases, J shed 12 bases, and the junction held 8 bases outside the gene matches. CDR1 is KGHSH and CDR2 is LQKENI in the germline V gene. The CDR3 is 13 residues long. This CDR3 is CASSPSDRAGQHF. Here the CDR3 DNA reads TGTGCCAGCTCACCCAGTGACAGGGCAGGCCAGCATTTT.

The chain carries TRBV5-8 and TRBJ1-5; D may be TRBD1 (6 bases). Trimming took off 2 bases at V and 5 bases at J, with 14 bases between the two ends. The CDR3 is 15 residues long. Germline CDR1 SGHTS, CDR2 YDEGEE. The CDR3 loop reads CASSFGRGYDQPQHF. For the CDR3, the DNA is TGTGCCAGCAGCTTTGGGAGGGGGTATGATCAGCCCCAGCATTTT.

The chain joins TRBV28 to TRBJ2-1; tentative D call: TRBD2 (6 bases). The V end lost 5 bases, the J end lost 6 bases, and 11 bases lay between the germline ends. Per germline, CDR1 MDHEN and CDR2 SYDVKM. This CDR3 has 13 amino acids. CDR3 in amino acids: CASSETSSNEQFF. The CDR3 region has the DNA TGTGCCAGCAGTGAGACTAGTTCCAATGAGCAGTTCTTC.

J is TRBJ2-1 and V is TRBV9, with D possibly being TRBD2 (7 bases). Germline-derived CDR1 and CDR2 are SGDLS and YYNGEE. The CDR3 consists of 16 residues. Trimming pared 2 bases from V and 7 bases from J, leaving 19 bases between. The CDR3 sequence is CASSVDSRGGRNEQFF. DNA of the CDR3: TGTGCCAGCAGCGTCGACAGTAGGGGGGGTCGGAATGAGCAGTTCTTC.

The rearrangement uses TRBV3-1 (or the pseudogene TRBV3-2) and TRBJ2-3; TRBD2 might be the D (6 bases). The germline V gene has CDR1 LGHDT and CDR2 YNNKEL (reference sequence). V was clipped by 4 bases and J by 3 bases, with 23 bases between them. This CDR3 is 18 amino acids long. This chain's CDR3 is CASSRIAGGRLETDTQYF. CDR3 sequence (DNA): TGTGCCAGCAGCCGGATAGCAGGCGGACGACTAGAAACAGATACGCAGTATTTT.

The chain recombines TRBV4-3 with TRBJ2-3; D remains ambiguous. The CDR3 totals 13 residues. Germline lookup yields CDR1 LGHNA and CDR2 YSLEER. V dropped 0 bases and J dropped 4 bases, with 5 bases sitting between them. The CDR3 DNA is TGCGCCAGCAGCCAAGATTTCGCAGATACGCAGTATTTT. It is translated as CASSQDFADTQYF.

The chain recombines TRBV28 with TRBJ1-5; D unresolved. V was trimmed by 6 bases and J by 0 bases, leaving 9 bases between them. CDR1 is MDHEN, CDR2 SYDVKM, per germline. The CDR3 is 14 residues long. The CDR3 DNA sequence: TGTGCCAGCAGCCAAGAGGGTAGCAATCAGCCCCAGCATTTT. Translation: CASSQEGSNQPQHF.

The chain carries TRBV10-1 and TRBJ2-3, with D perhaps matching TRBD1 (5 bases). Trimming cost V 6 bases and J 7 bases, with 23 bases left between them. Per the germline V gene, CDR1 is WNHNN and CDR2 is SYGVQD (reference sequence). The CDR3 is 16 residues long. CDR3 in amino acids: CASSRGRAGAGYTQYF. In nucleotides, the CDR3 is TGCGCCAGCAGCCGAGGCAGGGCAGGTGCTGGATATACGCAGTATTTT.